Each of the 30 T cell receptor beta chains below was sequenced from the same sample in a study of CD8 T cells in ankylosing spondylitis. One entry per CDR3 protein, called by TCRdb with MiXCR from the 5' RACE reads. The repertoire consists of roughly 230,000 distinct CDR3 sequences, with around 8% occurring once and the leading ten covering around 4.8%. Specimen: blood, either unsorted or a sorted T cell fraction (not recorded which). The receptor set was obtained from a female donor with ankylosing spondylitis or in good health (not recorded which).

The sample holds many counts of this clonotype. J is TRBJ1-1 and V is TRBV7-9; D uncertain. V lost 1 base and J lost 0, with 9 bases in between. The CDR3 is made up of 15 amino acids. Germline V lookup: CDR1 SEHNR, CDR2 FQNEAQ (reference sequence). The CDR3: CASSLEGLLNTEAFF. DNA of the CDR3: TGTGCCAGCAGCTTAGAGGGCTTGTTGAACACTGAAGCTTTCTTT.

This clonotype came up many times. This sequence joins TRBV4-3 and TRBJ2-1; TRBD2 matches 8 bases. Germline V CDR1 and CDR2: LGHNA, YSLEER. CDR3 length: 14 residues. J was trimmed by 7 bases and V by 4 bases; bases with no gene match: 6. The CDR3 sequence is CASSPGTRINEQFF. CDR3 DNA: TGCGCCAGCAGCCCCGGGACTAGAATTAATGAGCAGTTCTTC.

As to this clonotype: The junction departs from the called germline gene at one end, perhaps through a read error. The J gene is TRBJ2-1, the V gene TRBV20-1, with 11 bases matching TRBD2. Germline V gene lookup returns CDR1 DFQATT and CDR2 SNEGSKA (reference sequence). The CDR3 sequence is 15 residues long. CDR3 loop: CSARGLAGGMNEQFF. CDR3 nucleotides: TGCAGTGCCAGAGGCCTAGCGGGAGGCATGAATGAGCAGTTCTTC.

The table lists this clonotype with a few counts. V is TRBV7-2 and J is TRBJ2-3; 7 bases match TRBD1. Trimming cost V 5 bases and J 1 base; bases outside gene matches: 6. The CDR3 covers 15 residues. The germline CDR1 and CDR2 sequences are SGHTA and FQGNSA. CDR3 coding DNA: TGTGCCAGCAGCCGCCGGGGACAGCGCACAGATACGCAGTATTTT. Its translation is CASSRRGQRTDTQYF.

This clonotype was seen many times. V gene TRBV9 combines with J gene TRBJ2-3; a possible D gene is TRBD2 (5 bases). Trimming took 4 bases from V and 6 from J, leaving 15 bases between them. Per the germline V gene, CDR1 is SGDLS and CDR2 is YYNGEE. The CDR3 consists of 14 residues. CDR3: CASSFSGSADTQYF. In nucleotides, the CDR3 is TGTGCCAGCAGCTTCTCGGGGAGCGCGGATACGCAGTATTTT.

This clonotype was picked up many times. The rearrangement links TRBV24-1 to TRBJ2-7; 7 bases match TRBD1. J gave up 3 bases and V 5 bases, and 3 bases lay outside the gene matches. CDR1 and CDR2 from the germline V gene are KGHDR and SFDVKD. This CDR3 is 13 amino acids long. The CDR3, as DNA: TGTGCCACCAGTGGCCGGGACAGCTACGAGCAGTACTTC. It specifies CATSGRDSYEQYF.

The chain is built from TRBV7-2 and TRBJ1-5; no reliable D call. CDR3 length equals 14 residues. Between the trimmed V and J ends, which lost 5 bases and 2 bases, there was a span of 10 bases. Germline V gene data show CDR1 as SGHTA and CDR2 as FQGNSA. CDR3 protein: CASSLRHGNQPQHF. CDR3 nucleotide sequence: TGTGCCAGCAGCCTCCGACATGGCAATCAGCCCCAGCATTTT.

There are many counts of this clonotype. J is TRBJ2-3 and V is TRBV18, with D perhaps matching TRBD1 (5 bases). Germline V gene sequence: CDR1 KGHSH, CDR2 LQKENI. The CDR3 loop spans 15 amino acids. Trimming stripped 3 bases from V and 2 bases from J, with 12 bases between. CDR3 DNA: TGTGCCAGCTCACCCCGAGACAGAACCACAGATACGCAGTATTTT. This gives the protein CASSPRDRTTDTQYF.

This clonotype was detected ten times or more. CDR3 sequence reads: CAIKVGTQPSNYGYTF. In DNA form, the CDR3 reads TGTGCCATCAAGGTTGGGACCCAGCCGTCTAACTATGGCTACACCTTC. The chain links TRBV10-3 to TRBJ1-2; possibly TRBD1 for D (5 bases). The CDR3 covers 16 residues. The V end was cut by 7 bases, the J end by 0 bases, with 18 bases between. The germline V gene has CDR1 ENHRY and CDR2 SYGVKD.

This clonotype was counted many times. This chain links TRBV2 with TRBJ1-2; 7 bases line up with TRBD1. This CDR3 contains 16 residues. Germline trimming cut 5 bases from V and 3 bases from J; bases unmatched to any gene: 12. CDR1 and CDR2 (germline): SNHLY, FYNNEI. CDR3: CASSTLSETGYYGYTF. CDR3 nucleotides: TGTGCCAGCAGTACCCTCTCGGAGACAGGGTACTATGGCTACACCTTC. The whole variable domain, remainder taken from reference TRBV2 and TRBJ1-2, is EPEVTQTPSHQVTQMGQEVILRCVPISNHLYFYWYRQILGQKVEFLVSFYNNEISEKSEIFDDQFSVERPDGSNFTLKIRSTKLEDSAMYFCASSTLSETGYYGYTFGSGTRLTVV.

This clonotype was counted many times. The rearrangement uses TRBV24-1 and TRBJ2-5; 7 nucleotides align to TRBD1. Germline values: CDR1 KGHDR, CDR2 SFDVKD. This CDR3 spans 15 amino acids. The V and J ends lost 3 bases and 3 bases, in that order; junction bases with no gene match: 6. The CDR3 DNA sequence: TGTGCCACCAGTGATCCCGGGACAGATAAAGAGACCCAGTACTTC. This codes for CATSDPGTDKETQYF.

This clonotype has ten or more counts. This sequence joins TRBV12-3 or TRBV12-4 and TRBJ2-7, with 11 bases that match TRBD2. This CDR3 has 15 residues. J gave up 0 bases and V 6 bases, and 4 bases lay outside the gene matches. The CDR3 DNA reads TGTGCCAGCAGCTATAGCGGGGGGGGCTCCTACGAGCAGTACTTC. This codes for CASSYSGGGSYEQYF.

This clonotype was seen repeatedly, ten times or more. The CDR3 DNA follows: TGCGCCAGCAGCCACCGGGACTCACACAATGAGCAGTTCTTC. Its translation is CASSHRDSHNEQFF. The chain carries TRBV4-3 and TRBJ2-1; D possibly corresponds to TRBD2 (6 bases). The germline gives CDR1 LGHNA, CDR2 YSLEER. The CDR3 is 14 residues long. V dropped 3 bases and J dropped 5 bases, with 11 bases sitting between them.

The table lists this clonotype with many counts. The CDR3 nucleotides are TGTGCCAGCAGAACGCTGGCAGGGGATCAGCCCCAGCATTTT. It codes for CASRTLAGDQPQHF. The chain joins TRBV2 to TRBJ1-5, with D perhaps matching TRBD1 (6 bases). The CDR3 has 14 amino acids. In germline, CDR1 is SNHLY, CDR2 FYNNEI. V lost 6 bases and J lost 5, with 14 bases in between.

This clonotype was found a few times. The V gene is TRBV10-3, the J gene TRBJ1-6; no reliable D call. The CDR3 contains 16 residues. Germline CDR1 reads ENHRY; CDR2 reads SYGVKD. Trimming left V 3 bases short and J 0 bases short, with 9 bases between. The CDR3 sequence: CAISDGLSSYNSPLHF. CDR3 nucleotide sequence: TGTGCCATCAGTGATGGGCTAAGCTCCTATAATTCACCCCTCCACTTT.

The sample holds many counts of this clonotype. The gene calls are TRBV5-1 and TRBJ1-1; D unresolved. V dropped 0 bases and J dropped 4 bases, with 13 bases sitting between them. This CDR3 has 15 amino acids. The germline V gene has CDR1 SGHRS and CDR2 YFSETQ. CDR3: CASSLESGRSTEAFF. For the CDR3, the DNA is TGCGCCAGCAGCTTGGAGTCAGGACGGTCCACTGAAGCTTTCTTT.

This clonotype was found a few times. This rearrangement joins TRBV20-1 to TRBJ1-6, with 9 bases aligning to TRBD1. CDR3 length equals 15 residues. Looked up from germline, CDR1 is DFQATT and CDR2 is SNEGSKA (reference sequence). V lost 0 bases and J lost 7; bases outside the gene matches: 4. The CDR3 spells CSAREPTGGNSPLHF. CDR3 in DNA: TGCAGTGCTAGAGAACCGACAGGGGGGAATTCACCCCTCCACTTT.

CDR3 sequence: CASSLRAGPNTQYF. The CDR3 DNA sequence: TGTGCCAGCAGCTTAAGGGCGGGCCCGAATACGCAGTATTTT. The chain is built from TRBV7-2 and TRBJ2-3, with TRBD2 as a possible D gene (5 bases). The germline V gene has CDR1 SGHTA and CDR2 FQGNSA. V lost 2 bases and J 7 bases, leaving 13 bases between the germline ends. This CDR3 spans 14 amino acids. The variable domain in full, completed from reference TRBV7-2 and TRBJ2-3, reads GAGVSQSPSNKVTEKGKDVELRCDPISGHTALYWYRQSLGQGLEFLIYFQGNSAPDKSGLPSDRFSAERTGGSVSTLTIQRTQQEDSAVYLCASSLRAGPNTQYFGPGTRLTVL.

This clonotype has ten or more counts. The CDR3 DNA follows: TGCGCCAGCAGCTTGGCACAGGGGACGATGAACACTGAAGCTTTCTTT. It codes for CASSLAQGTMNTEAFF. The chain has TRBV5-1 and TRBJ1-1; 7 bases align to TRBD1. J gave up 0 bases and V 0 bases, and 5 bases lay outside the gene matches. The CDR3 has 16 residues. Germline V gene lookup returns CDR1 SGHRS and CDR2 YFSETQ.

This clonotype has a count of ten or more. The chain recombines TRBV6-2 or TRBV6-3 with TRBJ2-3, with 10 nucleotides matching TRBD2. Trimming removed 0 bases from V and 6 bases from J; junction bases left unmatched: 12. The CDR3 loop spans 18 amino acids. Looked up from germline, CDR1 is MNHEY and CDR2 is SVGEGT. The CDR3, as DNA: TGTGCCAGCAGTTACTCGCGTGCTAGCGGGAGTATGGCGGATACGCAGTATTTT. Its translation: CASSYSRASGSMADTQYF.

V and J are TRBV2 and TRBJ1-1, with D unresolved. The V end was cut by 4 bases, the J end by 7 bases, with 16 bases between. The CDR3 is 14 amino acids. Germline-derived CDR1 and CDR2 are SNHLY and FYNNEI. The CDR3 region is CASSVEAVNVEAFF. In DNA, the CDR3 is TGTGCCAGCAGTGTAGAGGCAGTGAACGTTGAAGCTTTCTTT.

In this sample, this clonotype turned up many times. The rearrangement joins TRBV7-2 to TRBJ1-1, with a tentative D call TRBD1 (5 bases). CDR1 and CDR2 from the germline V gene are SGHTA and FQGNSA. V shed 5 bases and J shed 1 base, with 11 bases lying between them. The CDR3 loop spans 14 amino acids. The CDR3 nucleotides are TGTGCCAGCAGCCTCTCGGGACCGAACACTGAAGCTTTCTTT. This translates into CASSLSGPNTEAFF.

A note on this clonotype: At one end the junction does not follow the germline gene, possibly because of a read error. The chain couples TRBV7-7 to TRBJ2-2; 11 bases fit TRBD1. CDR1 and CDR2 from the germline V gene are SSHAT and FNYEAQ (reference sequence). The CDR3 length is 17 residues. The CDR3 spells CASSDEDRGLNTGELFF. In DNA, the CDR3 is TGTGCTAGCAGCGACGAGGACAGGGGGCTGAACACCGGGGAGCTGTTTTTT. Variable domain in full (rest from reference TRBV7-7 and TRBJ2-2): GAGVSQSPRYKVTKRGQDVTLRCDPISSHATLYWYQQALGQGPEFLTYFNYEAQPDKSGLPSDRFSAERPEGSISTLTIQRTEQRDSAMYRCASSDEDRGLNTGELFFGEGSRLTVL.

This clonotype was counted between two and nine times. The chain couples TRBV6-5 to TRBJ1-1; D possibly corresponds to TRBD1 (6 bases). Per the germline V gene, CDR1 is MNHEY and CDR2 is SVGAGI. The ends were cut back, 2 bases at V and 7 bases at J, with 11 bases in the middle. The CDR3 has 13 amino acids. CDR3: CASSYRTQGEAFF. CDR3 coding DNA: TGTGCCAGCAGTTACAGGACACAGGGTGAAGCTTTCTTT.

This clonotype occurred many times. This rearrangement joins TRBV7-7 to TRBJ2-1; 8 bases align to TRBD2. The germline gives CDR1 SSHAT, CDR2 FNYEAQ (reference sequence). After removal of 4 bases from V and 6 bases from J, the junction contained 11 bases not matched to a gene. The CDR3 spans 16 residues. CDR3 DNA sequence: TGTGCCAGCAGCTCCTCCGTAGGTAGCGGGGTCAATGAGCAGTTCTTC. It codes for CASSSSVGSGVNEQFF.

This clonotype was detected many times. This rearrangement joins TRBV7-8 to TRBJ2-3; 9 bases agree with TRBD1. Germline V CDR1 and CDR2: SGHVS, FQNEAQ. V lost 4 bases, J lost 6 bases, and 8 bases stayed unmatched. CDR3 length: 15 amino acids. The CDR3 is CASSSGQGGADTQYF. CDR3 sequence (DNA): TGTGCCAGCAGCTCGGGACAGGGTGGGGCGGATACGCAGTATTTT.

This clonotype was seen many times. This chain uses TRBV20-1 with TRBJ2-4; no clear D. Per the germline V gene, CDR1 is DFQATT and CDR2 is SNEGSKA (reference sequence). The V end was cut by 6 bases, the J end by 11 bases, with 14 bases between. The CDR3 sequence is 11 residues long. In DNA form, the CDR3 reads TGCAGTGCCCCCCTCGGCAGATTTCAGTACTTC. Encoded protein: CSAPLGRFQYF.

This clonotype was recorded many times. The CDR3: CASSSPFDSGPYEQYF. The CDR3 nucleotides read TGTGCCAGCAGCTCCCCCTTCGATAGCGGCCCCTACGAGCAGTACTTC. The chain links TRBV7-9 to TRBJ2-7, with a possible D match to TRBD2 (6 bases). The CDR3 runs to 16 residues. Trimming pared 4 bases from V and 2 bases from J, leaving 18 bases between. Germline values: CDR1 SEHNR, CDR2 FQNEAQ (reference sequence).

The CDR3 region has the DNA TGTGCTAGTGGTTTGAACCGTCAAGAGACCCAGTACTTC. This gives the protein CASGLNRQETQYF. The chain joins TRBV12-5 to TRBJ2-5; D unresolved. The CDR3 has 13 residues. Germline V gene sequence: CDR1 LGHNT, CDR2 FRNRAP. V was shortened by 2 bases and J by 2 bases, with 6 bases between the two germline ends.

The rearrangement uses TRBV20-1 and TRBJ1-1, with 7 bases lining up with TRBD1. After removal of 5 bases from V and 3 bases from J, the junction contained 6 bases not matched to a gene. Germline V CDR1 and CDR2: DFQATT, SNEGSKA (reference sequence). CDR3 length: 13 residues. In nucleotides, the CDR3 is TGCAGTGCTCGACAGGGAAGGGACACTGAAGCTTTCTTT. As protein: CSARQGRDTEAFF.